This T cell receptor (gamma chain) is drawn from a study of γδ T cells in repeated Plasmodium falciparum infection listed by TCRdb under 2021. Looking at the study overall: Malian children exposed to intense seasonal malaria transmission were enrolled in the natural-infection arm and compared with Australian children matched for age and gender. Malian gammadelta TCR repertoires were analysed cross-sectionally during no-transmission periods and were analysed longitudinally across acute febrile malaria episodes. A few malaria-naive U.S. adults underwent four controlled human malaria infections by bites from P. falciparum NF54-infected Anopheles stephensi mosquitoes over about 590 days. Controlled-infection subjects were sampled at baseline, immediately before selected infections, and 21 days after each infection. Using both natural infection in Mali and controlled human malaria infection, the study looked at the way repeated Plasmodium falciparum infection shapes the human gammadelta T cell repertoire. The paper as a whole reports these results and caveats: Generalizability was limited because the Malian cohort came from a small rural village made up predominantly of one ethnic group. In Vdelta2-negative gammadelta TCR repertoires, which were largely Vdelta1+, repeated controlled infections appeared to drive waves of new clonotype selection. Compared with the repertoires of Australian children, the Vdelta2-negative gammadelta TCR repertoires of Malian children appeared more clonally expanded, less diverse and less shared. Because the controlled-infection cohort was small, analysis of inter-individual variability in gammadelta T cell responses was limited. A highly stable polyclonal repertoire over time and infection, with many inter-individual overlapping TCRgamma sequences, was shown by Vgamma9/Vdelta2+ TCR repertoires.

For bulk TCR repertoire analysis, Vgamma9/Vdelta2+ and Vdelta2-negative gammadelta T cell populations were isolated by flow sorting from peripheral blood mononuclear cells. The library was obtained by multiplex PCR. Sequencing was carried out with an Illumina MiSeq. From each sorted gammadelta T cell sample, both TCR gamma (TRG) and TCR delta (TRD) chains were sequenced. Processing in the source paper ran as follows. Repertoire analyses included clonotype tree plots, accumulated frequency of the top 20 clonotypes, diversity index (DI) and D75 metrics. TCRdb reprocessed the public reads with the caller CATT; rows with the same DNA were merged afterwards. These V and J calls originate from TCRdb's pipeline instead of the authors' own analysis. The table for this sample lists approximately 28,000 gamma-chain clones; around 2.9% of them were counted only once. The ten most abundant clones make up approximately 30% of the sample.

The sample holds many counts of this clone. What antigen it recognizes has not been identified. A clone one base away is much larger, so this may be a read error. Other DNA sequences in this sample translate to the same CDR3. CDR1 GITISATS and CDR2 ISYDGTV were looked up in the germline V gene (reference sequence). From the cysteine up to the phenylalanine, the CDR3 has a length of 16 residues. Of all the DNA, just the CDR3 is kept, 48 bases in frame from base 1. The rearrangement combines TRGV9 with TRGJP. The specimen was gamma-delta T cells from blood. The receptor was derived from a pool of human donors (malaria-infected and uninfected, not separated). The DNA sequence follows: TGTGCCCTGTGGGAGGTGTTAGAGTTGGGCAAAAAAATCAAGGTATTT. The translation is CALWEVLELGKKIKVF.